These 3 T cell receptor beta chains originate from one sample sequenced in a study of CD8 T cells in ankylosing spondylitis. TCRdb re-analysed the 5' RACE reads in MiXCR, keeping a single row per CDR3 protein. The sample consists of about 130,000 distinct CDR3 sequences, about 13% of them appearing once. What was sequenced was blood, either unsorted or a sorted T cell fraction (not recorded which). Source of these receptors: a female donor with ankylosing spondylitis or in good health (not recorded which).

This clonotype has a handful of counts. The chain is built from TRBV7-2 and TRBJ1-1; perhaps TRBD1 as D (5 bases). This CDR3 has 16 amino acids. CDR1 and CDR2 from the germline V gene are SGHTA and FQGNSA. Trimming left V 1 base short and J 4 bases short, with 16 bases between. This chain's CDR3 is CASSLVVARVGTEAFF. CDR3 DNA: TGTGCCAGCAGCTTAGTAGTCGCCAGGGTGGGCACTGAAGCTTTCTTT.

This clonotype appeared many times. The CDR3 region is CASSRTDNTGELFF. DNA of the CDR3: TGTGCCAGCAGCAGGACAGATAACACCGGGGAGCTGTTTTTT. This chain connects TRBV5-4 to TRBJ2-2, with a weak D call TRBD1 (6 bases). V was shortened by 4 bases and J by 2 bases, with 9 bases between the two germline ends. Per the germline V gene, CDR1 is SGHNT and CDR2 is YYREEE (reference sequence). The CDR3 length is 14 residues.

The genes are TRBV7-9 and TRBJ2-5; D remains unclear. From germline, CDR1 is SEHNR and CDR2 FQNEAQ (reference sequence). The CDR3 has 15 amino acids. V lost 4 bases to trimming and J lost 3 bases, with 15 bases between them. CDR3 DNA: TGTGCCAGCAGCTCGATCGACCTGCGTAAAGAGACCCAGTACTTC. This translates into CASSSIDLRKETQYF.